The 26 T cell receptor beta chains reported below all come from one sample, sequenced in a study of blood T cell repertoires in COVID-19 (dated by TCRdb to the early 2020s). Library preparation was by the immunoSEQ multiplex PCR assay. Held by TCRdb, this immuneACCESS table contains in-frame sequences only and omits some clones. Under half of the omission traces to an unresolved V gene where checked; the cause of the rest is unknown. A total of around 130,000 clones appear in this sample, roughly 86% of them only once. The leading ten clones occupy roughly 13% of the sample. The sequencing input was peripheral blood. These receptor sequences come from a human donor in a cohort sampled during active COVID-19.

In its sample, this clone was seen a few times. The rearrangement joins TRBV19 to TRBJ1-3; 7 bases map to TRBD1. Germline values: CDR1 LNHDA, CDR2 SQIVND (reference sequence). V shed 3 bases, J shed 2 bases, and the junction held 1 base outside the gene matches. The CDR3 loop spans 14 amino acids. This chain's CDR3 is CASSMTGTGNTIYF. The CDR3 DNA is TGTGCCAGTAGTATGACAGGGACTGGAAACACCATATATTTT.

V is TRBV6-5 and J is TRBJ2-5; D is ambiguous. This CDR3 is built from 11 residues. Germline V gene lookup returns CDR1 MNHEY and CDR2 SVGAGI. Deletions cut 8 bases from V and 1 base from J, with 5 bases between. The DNA for the CDR3 is TGTGCCAGCGAGTTCCAAGAGACCCAGTACTTC. Translating gives CASEFQETQYF.

This clone has only one observation. Different DNA sequences within this sample yield the same CDR3. The chain uses TRBV5-6 and TRBJ1-5; 7 bases fit TRBD1. V lost 0 bases, J lost 7 bases, and 7 bases stayed unmatched. Germline values: CDR1 SGHDT, CDR2 YYEEEE. The CDR3 sequence is 15 residues long. DNA for the CDR3: TGTGCCAGCAGCTTGGGACAGGGTGTAGTACAGCCCCAGCATTTT. This codes for CASSLGQGVVQPQHF.

J is TRBJ2-1 and V is TRBV2, with D perhaps TRBD1 (6 bases). Trimming removed 1 base at V and 7 bases at J, with 11 bases between. The CDR3 runs to 14 residues. Germline V lookup: CDR1 SNHLY, CDR2 FYNNEI. CDR3 bases: TGTGCCAGCAGTGAAGGTAGACAGGTAAATGAGCAGTTCTTC. Protein sequence: CASSEGRQVNEQFF.

The rearrangement links TRBV5-1 to TRBJ1-1, with a tentative D call TRBD1 (5 bases). This CDR3 contains 15 residues. Germline V lookup: CDR1 SGHRS, CDR2 YFSETQ. The V end was cut by 4 bases, the J end by 4 bases, with 17 bases between. CDR3: CASSPTGGDGTEAFF. The CDR3 DNA is TGCGCCAGCAGCCCCACGGGAGGGGATGGCACTGAAGCTTTCTTT.

This chain connects TRBV7-2 to TRBJ1-2; no clear D. Germline assignment: CDR1 SGHTA and CDR2 FQGNSA. The CDR3 loop spans 15 amino acids. V lost 1 base and J lost 6, with 15 bases in between. The CDR3 nucleotides are TGTGCCAGCAGCTTAGGCCCCGGTGGAGAGAATGGCTACACCTTC. Amino acids: CASSLGPGGENGYTF.

The chain recombines TRBV5-4 with TRBJ1-1; 7 bases line up with TRBD1. This CDR3 has 13 residues. Germline CDR1 is SGHNT and CDR2 is YYREEE (reference sequence). The J segment lost 1 base and the V segment lost 3 bases, leaving 0 bases of the junction unmatched. The CDR3 nucleotides read TGTGCCAGCAGCTGGGACAGGAACACTGAAGCTTTCTTT. Translation gives CASSWDRNTEAFF.

The J gene is TRBJ2-6, the V gene TRBV7-6, with TRBD1 as a possible D gene (6 bases). The CDR3 has 18 residues. The germline V gene encodes CDR1 SGHVS and CDR2 FNYEAQ. Trimming took 5 bases from V and 0 from J, leaving 17 bases between them. The CDR3 region is CASSPGVSGSSGANVLTF. In nucleotides, the CDR3 is TGTGCCAGCAGCCCAGGGGTTTCTGGAAGCTCTGGGGCCAACGTCCTGACTTTC.

The chain uses TRBV10-3 and TRBJ1-6; 9 bases align to TRBD1. Germline lookup yields CDR1 ENHRY and CDR2 SYGVKD. This CDR3 is 13 amino acids long. J lost 9 bases, V lost 11 bases, and 8 bases had no gene match. CDR3 sequence: CALRQGESSPLHF. CDR3 nucleotides: TGTGCCCTCCGACAGGGGGAGAGTTCACCCCTCCACTTT.

This clone was recorded a few times. This chain links TRBV2 with TRBJ1-6, with D possibly TRBD1 on 6 matching bases. Germline CDR1 and CDR2: SNHLY and FYNNEI. Trimming shortened V by 1 base and J by 8 bases, and 15 bases separated the two germline ends. The CDR3 sequence is 16 residues long. This CDR3 is CASSEDAGDPYSPLHF. CDR3 nucleotides: TGTGCCAGCAGTGAAGACGCAGGGGACCCGTATTCACCCCTCCACTTT.

The V gene is TRBV27, the J gene TRBJ1-2; the match to TRBD1 covers 9 bases. Germline CDR1 and CDR2: MNHEY and SMNVEV (reference sequence). V lost 6 bases, J lost 6 bases, and 14 bases stayed unmatched. The CDR3 loop spans 16 amino acids. This CDR3 is CASRPSGTGLTDGYTF. The CDR3, as DNA: TGTGCCAGCAGGCCATCCGGGACAGGGTTAACGGATGGCTACACCTTC.

The genes are TRBV11-2 and TRBJ1-2; 9 bases map to TRBD1. The CDR3 consists of 13 residues. Germline V gives CDR1 SGHAT, CDR2 FQNNGV. V was clipped by 5 bases and J by 4 bases; unmatched bases: 2. The CDR3 sequence is CASSPDRGYGYTF. The CDR3 bases are TGTGCCAGCAGCCCGGACAGGGGCTATGGCTACACCTTC.

This chain uses TRBV12-3 or TRBV12-4 with TRBJ2-7, with 8 bases fitting TRBD1. V shed 8 bases and J 6 bases; nucleotides not matched to a gene: 9. The CDR3 length is 13 residues. The CDR3 is CASRSSTGVEQYF. In DNA, the CDR3 is TGTGCCAGCCGAAGCTCGACAGGGGTCGAGCAGTACTTC.

This chain links TRBV7-3 with TRBJ1-1; 10 bases align to TRBD1. CDR1 is SGHTA, CDR2 FQGTGA, per germline. V lost 2 bases and J lost 9; bases outside the gene matches: 3. The CDR3 has 13 residues. This chain's CDR3 is CASSLDRGQKAFF. CDR3 coding DNA: TGTGCCAGCAGCTTAGACAGGGGGCAAAAAGCTTTCTTT. Based on the CDR3 plus reference TRBV7-3 and TRBJ1-1, the full variable domain is GAGVSQTPSNKVTEKGKYVELRCDPISGHTALYWYRQSLGQGPEFLIYFQGTGAADDSGLPNDRFFAVRPEGSVSTLKIQRTERGDSAVYLCASSLDRGQKAFFGQGTRLTVV.

V and J are TRBV27 and TRBJ2-7, with D tentatively TRBD1 (6 bases). Germline V gene lookup returns CDR1 MNHEY and CDR2 SMNVEV (reference sequence). This CDR3 has 14 residues. V gave up 9 bases and J gave up 2 bases, with 17 bases separating them. Here the CDR3 reads CARPSNRAPYEQYF. The CDR3 DNA sequence: TGTGCCAGACCGTCGAACAGGGCCCCCTACGAGCAGTACTTC.

This clone was counted a single time. The V and J genes are TRBV2 and TRBJ1-5, with TRBD1 as a possible D gene (6 bases). CDR3 length equals 15 residues. The germline V gene encodes CDR1 SNHLY and CDR2 FYNNEI. The ends were cut back, 5 bases at V and 0 bases at J, with 11 bases in the middle. CDR3 region: CASSKDSNSNQPQHF. The CDR3 DNA follows: TGTGCCAGCAGTAAGGACAGCAATAGCAATCAGCCCCAGCATTTT.

In this sample, this clone turned up a few times. Written as DNA, the CDR3 is TGCGCCAGCAGCCAAGCCATTACTAGCGGGGGTACGCAGTATTTT. Translation gives CASSQAITSGGTQYF. V usage is TRBV4-1 and J usage is TRBJ2-3; 11 bases line up with TRBD2. The CDR3 runs to 15 residues. Trimming took 1 base from V and 8 from J; bases not matched to a gene: 5. The germline CDR1 and CDR2 sequences are MGHRA and YSYEKL.

The V call is TRBV5-4, the J call TRBJ2-6, with D possibly matching TRBD2 (7 bases). Between the trimmed V and J ends, which lost 10 bases and 0 bases, there was a span of 14 bases. The CDR3 has 15 residues. Per germline, CDR1 SGHNT and CDR2 YYREEE (reference sequence). Here the CDR3 reads CAWGGPNSGANVLTF. The CDR3 DNA reads TGTGCCTGGGGGGGCCCCAACTCTGGGGCCAACGTCCTGACTTTC.

The chain is built from TRBV7-8 and TRBJ2-7; 14 bases line up with TRBD2. The V gene end was trimmed by 5 bases and the J gene end by 5 bases; junction bases not matched to a gene: 8. CDR3 length: 16 residues. CDR1 is SGHVS, CDR2 FQNEAQ, per germline. CDR3 protein: CASSQSRTSGGNEQYF. CDR3 nucleotide sequence: TGTGCCAGCAGCCAATCCCGGACTAGCGGGGGGAACGAGCAGTACTTC.

The gene calls are TRBV9 and TRBJ1-1; maybe TRBD1 (5 bases). This CDR3 comprises 14 residues. V was trimmed by 0 bases and J by 5 bases, leaving 11 bases between them. Germline V gene sequence: CDR1 SGDLS, CDR2 YYNGEE. CDR3 DNA sequence: TGTGCCAGCAGCGTAGTGTCCAGGGCGACTGAAGCTTTCTTT. Amino acid sequence: CASSVVSRATEAFF. The variable domain in full, completed from reference TRBV9 and TRBJ1-1, reads DSGVTQTPKHLITATGQRVTLRCSPRSGDLSVYWYQQSLDQGLQFLIQYYNGEERAKGNILERFSAQQFPDLHSELNLSSLELGDSALYFCASSVVSRATEAFFGQGTRLTVV.

The chain combines TRBV6-1 with TRBJ1-4; no clear D gene. The V end lost 3 bases, the J end lost 0 bases, and 5 bases lay between the germline ends. CDR1 and CDR2 (germline): MNHNS, SASEGT. CDR3 size: 14 residues. This chain's CDR3 is CASSERATNEKLFF. The CDR3 DNA reads TGTGCCAGCAGTGAGAGGGCAACTAATGAAAAACTGTTTTTT.

The V and J genes are TRBV11-2 and TRBJ2-5; TRBD1 aligns across 9 bases. Germline lookup yields CDR1 SGHAT and CDR2 FQNNGV. V trimming: 6 bases; J trimming: 3 bases; junction bases outside the gene matches: 5. CDR3 length: 14 residues. The CDR3 spells CASSSGQGKETQYF. For the CDR3, the DNA is TGTGCCAGCAGTTCCGGACAGGGGAAAGAGACCCAGTACTTC. Looking up the rest from reference TRBV11-2 and TRBJ2-5 gives the full variable domain: EAGVAQSPRYKIIEKRQSVAFWCNPISGHATLYWYQQILGQGPKLLIQFQNNGVVDDSQLPKDRFSAERLKGVDSTLKIQPAKLEDSAVYLCASSSGQGKETQYFGPGTRLLVL.

The CDR3 bases are TGTGCCAGCAGTTACGAGGAGAACACTGAAGCTTTCTTT. Encoded protein: CASSYEENTEAFF. The rearrangement joins TRBV6-5 to TRBJ1-1; no clear D. Germline values: CDR1 MNHEY, CDR2 SVGAGI. V gave up 2 bases and J gave up 1 base, with 5 bases separating them. This CDR3 spans 13 amino acids.

The V gene is TRBV5-1, the J gene TRBJ2-7, with 9 nucleotides matching TRBD2. CDR1 is SGHRS and CDR2 is YFSETQ in the germline V gene. The CDR3 has 17 amino acids. V was pared by 1 base and J by 2 bases, with 10 bases of the junction left unmatched. The CDR3 loop reads CASSLRGAGGATYEQYF. The CDR3 nucleotides read TGCGCCAGCAGCTTGAGGGGAGCGGGGGGCGCGACCTACGAGCAGTACTTC.

This chain connects TRBV7-9 to TRBJ1-2; the match to TRBD1 covers 7 bases. The trim removed 5 bases at V and 4 bases at J, leaving 7 bases unmatched. CDR1 and CDR2 (germline): SEHNR, FQNEAQ (reference sequence). The CDR3 runs 14 residues. The CDR3: CASSPNRDSYGYTF. In nucleotides, the CDR3 is TGTGCCAGCAGCCCCAACAGGGACAGCTATGGCTACACCTTC.

V and J are TRBV4-1 and TRBJ2-1, with 13 bases lining up with TRBD2. V lost 0 bases and J lost 0; bases outside the gene matches: 2. Germline-derived CDR1 and CDR2 are MGHRA and YSYEKL. This CDR3 has 18 residues. For the CDR3, the DNA is TGCGCCAGCAGCCAAGAGGGACTAGCGGGAAGCTCCTACAATGAGCAGTTCTTC. It codes for CASSQEGLAGSSYNEQFF.